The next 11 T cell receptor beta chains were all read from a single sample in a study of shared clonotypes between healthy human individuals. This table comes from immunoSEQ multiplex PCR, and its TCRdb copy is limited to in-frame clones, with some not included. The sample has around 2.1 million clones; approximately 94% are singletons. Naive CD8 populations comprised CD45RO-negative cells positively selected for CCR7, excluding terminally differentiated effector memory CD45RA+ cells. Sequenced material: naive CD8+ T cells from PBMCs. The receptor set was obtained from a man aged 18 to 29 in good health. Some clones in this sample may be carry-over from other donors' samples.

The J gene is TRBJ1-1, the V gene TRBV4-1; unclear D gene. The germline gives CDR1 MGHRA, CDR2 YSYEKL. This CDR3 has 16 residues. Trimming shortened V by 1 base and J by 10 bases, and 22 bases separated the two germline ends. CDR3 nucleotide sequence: TGCGCCAGCAGCCAAGCCGGGTCGAACAGAGCACTGGGAGCTTTCTTT. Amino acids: CASSQAGSNRALGAFF.

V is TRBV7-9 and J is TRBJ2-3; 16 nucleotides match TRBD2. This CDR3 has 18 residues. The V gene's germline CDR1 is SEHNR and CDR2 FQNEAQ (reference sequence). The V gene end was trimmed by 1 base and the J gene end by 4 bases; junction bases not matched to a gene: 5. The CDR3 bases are TGTGCCAGCAGCTTAGTTGGGACTAGCGGGAGGGCTGCAGATACGCAGTATTTT. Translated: CASSLVGTSGRAADTQYF.

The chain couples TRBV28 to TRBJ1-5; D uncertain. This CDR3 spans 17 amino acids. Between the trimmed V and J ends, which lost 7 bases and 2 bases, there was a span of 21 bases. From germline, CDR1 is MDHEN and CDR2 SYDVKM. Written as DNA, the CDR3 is TGTGCCAGCAACCATTCCCCCCAAAGGAGGGGCAATCAGCCCCAGCATTTT. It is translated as CASNHSPQRRGNQPQHF.

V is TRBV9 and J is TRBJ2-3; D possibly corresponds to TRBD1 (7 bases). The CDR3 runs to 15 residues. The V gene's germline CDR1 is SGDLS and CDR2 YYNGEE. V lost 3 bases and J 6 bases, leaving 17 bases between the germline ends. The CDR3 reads CASSGGGGAYDTQYF. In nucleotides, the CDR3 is TGTGCCAGCAGCGGAGGGGGCGGGGCCTATGATACGCAGTATTTT.

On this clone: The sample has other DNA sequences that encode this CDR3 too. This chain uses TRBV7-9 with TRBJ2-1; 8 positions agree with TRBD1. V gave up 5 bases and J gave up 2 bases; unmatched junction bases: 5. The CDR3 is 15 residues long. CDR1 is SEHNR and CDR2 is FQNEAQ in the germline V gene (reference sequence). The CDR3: CASSPRQGTYNEQFF. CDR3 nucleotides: TGTGCCAGCAGCCCCCGACAGGGGACCTACAATGAGCAGTTCTTC.

CDR3 DNA sequence: TGTGCCAGTAGTATAAAGGCCGCCGGTTGGGCCTACGAGCAGTACTTC. Residues: CASSIKAAGWAYEQYF. V usage is TRBV19 and J usage is TRBJ2-7; D uncertain. Looked up from germline, CDR1 is LNHDA and CDR2 is SQIVND (reference sequence). V dropped 2 bases and J dropped 2 bases, with 16 bases sitting between them. The CDR3 has 16 residues.

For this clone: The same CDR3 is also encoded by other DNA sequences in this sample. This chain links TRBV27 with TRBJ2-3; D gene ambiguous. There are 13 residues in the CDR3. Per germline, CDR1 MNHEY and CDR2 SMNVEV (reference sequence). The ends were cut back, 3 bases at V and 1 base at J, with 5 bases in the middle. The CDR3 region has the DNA TGTGCCAGCAGTTTTGGGCGCACAGATACGCAGTATTTT. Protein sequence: CASSFGRTDTQYF.

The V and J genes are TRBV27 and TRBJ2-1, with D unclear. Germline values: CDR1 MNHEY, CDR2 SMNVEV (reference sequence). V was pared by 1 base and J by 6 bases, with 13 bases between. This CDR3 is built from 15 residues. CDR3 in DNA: TGTGCCAGCAGTTTATTTTGGCAGGCTGGCAATGAGCAGTTCTTC. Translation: CASSLFWQAGNEQFF.

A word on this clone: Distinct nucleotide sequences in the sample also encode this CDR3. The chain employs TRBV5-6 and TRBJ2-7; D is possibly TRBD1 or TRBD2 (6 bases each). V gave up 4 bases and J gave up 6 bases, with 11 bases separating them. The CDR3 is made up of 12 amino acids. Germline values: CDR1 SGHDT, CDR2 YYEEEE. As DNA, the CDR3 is TGTGCCAGCAGCCTGGGGGGCAGCGAGCAGTACTTC. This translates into CASSLGGSEQYF.

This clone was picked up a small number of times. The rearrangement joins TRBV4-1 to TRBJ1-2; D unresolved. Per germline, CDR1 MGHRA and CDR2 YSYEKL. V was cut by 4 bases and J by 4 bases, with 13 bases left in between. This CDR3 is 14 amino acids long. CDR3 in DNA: TGCGCCAGCAGCCCGCAGCCCGGTCCCTATGGCTACACCTTC. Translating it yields CASSPQPGPYGYTF.

CDR3 DNA sequence: TGTGCCAGCAGTTTAGTGGGGGCAGACTACGAGCAGTACTTC. Translation: CASSLVGADYEQYF. The rearrangement links TRBV27 to TRBJ2-7, with TRBD1 as a possible D gene (6 bases). Looked up from germline, CDR1 is MNHEY and CDR2 is SMNVEV (reference sequence). The CDR3 length is 14 residues. Trimming shortened V by 2 bases and J by 3 bases, and 11 bases separated the two germline ends.